One sample yielded the 4 T cell receptor beta chains listed below, sequenced in a study of CD8 T cells in Susac syndrome. cDNA came from around 0.5 to 1 ug RNA primed by random hexamers. TCRdb reprocessed the immunoSEQ multiplex PCR reads via MiXCR and lists one record per CDR3 protein. The sample carries 120,000 or so distinct CDR3 sequences, roughly 94% recorded once. Input material: CD8+ T cells from PBMCs. Receptor source: a human donor with Susac syndrome.

The CDR3 nucleotides are TGCAGTGCTAGAGCTCAAGGGCAGGGGGTCCCCTACGAGCAGTACTTC. Protein: CSARAQGQGVPYEQYF. The gene calls are TRBV20-1 and TRBJ2-7; 7 bases agree with TRBD1. The CDR3 extends over 16 amino acids. V lost 1 base, J lost 2 bases, and 11 bases stayed unmatched. Germline CDR1 reads DFQATT; CDR2 reads SNEGSKA (reference sequence).

This chain links TRBV15 with TRBJ1-1, with 7 nucleotides matching TRBD1. This CDR3 region has 14 residues. CDR1 LNHNV and CDR2 YYDKDF come from the germline V gene (reference sequence). After removal of 5 bases from V and 7 bases from J, the junction contained 10 bases not matched to a gene. As DNA, the CDR3 is TGTGCCACCAGCCCGGGTCAGGGGGTCGTTGAAGCTTTCTTT. It specifies CATSPGQGVVEAFF.

This clonotype appeared a single time. CDR3 loop: CASSAERDRGNYGYTF. CDR3 nucleotide sequence: TGTGCCAGCAGCGCGGAGAGGGACAGGGGCAACTATGGCTACACCTTC. This rearrangement joins TRBV9 to TRBJ1-2, with 10 bases matching TRBD1. CDR3 length: 16 amino acids. J gave up 2 bases and V 3 bases, and 7 bases lay outside the gene matches. CDR1 is SGDLS, CDR2 YYNGEE, per germline.

V and J are TRBV9 and TRBJ1-3, with 11 bases matching TRBD1. This CDR3 is 16 amino acids long. Germline CDR1 reads SGDLS; CDR2 reads YYNGEE. The trim removed 3 bases at V and 4 bases at J, leaving 6 bases unmatched. DNA for the CDR3: TGTGCCAGCAGCGGATGGACAGGGGGCGAGGGAAACACCATATATTTT. Translation: CASSGWTGGEGNTIYF.